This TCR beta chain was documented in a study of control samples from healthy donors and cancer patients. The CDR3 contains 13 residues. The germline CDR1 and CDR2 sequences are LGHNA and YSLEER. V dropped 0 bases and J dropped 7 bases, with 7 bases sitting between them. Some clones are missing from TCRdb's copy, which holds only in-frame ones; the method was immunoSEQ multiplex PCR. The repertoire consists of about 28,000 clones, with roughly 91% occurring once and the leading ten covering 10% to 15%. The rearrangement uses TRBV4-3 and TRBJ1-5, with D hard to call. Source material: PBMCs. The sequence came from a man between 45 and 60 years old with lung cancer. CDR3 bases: TGCGCCAGCAGCCAAGATCACGACCAGCCCCAGCATTTT. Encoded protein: CASSQDHDQPQHF.